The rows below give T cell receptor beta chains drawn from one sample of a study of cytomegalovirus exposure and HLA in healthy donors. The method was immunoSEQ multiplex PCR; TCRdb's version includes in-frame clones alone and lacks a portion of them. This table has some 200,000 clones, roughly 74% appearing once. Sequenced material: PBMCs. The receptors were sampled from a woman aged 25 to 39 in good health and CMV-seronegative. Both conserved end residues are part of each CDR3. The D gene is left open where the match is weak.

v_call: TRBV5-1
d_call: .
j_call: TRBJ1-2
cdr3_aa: CASSTPPGNYGYTF

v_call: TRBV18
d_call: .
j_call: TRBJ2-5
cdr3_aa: CASSRRGWLETQYF

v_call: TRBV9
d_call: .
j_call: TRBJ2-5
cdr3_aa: CASSLGTLYQETQYF

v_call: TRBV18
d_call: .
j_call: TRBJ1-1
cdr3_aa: CASSPEVKLRNTEAFF

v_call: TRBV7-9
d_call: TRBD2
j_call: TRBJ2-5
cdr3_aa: CSSSFPLAIGETQYF

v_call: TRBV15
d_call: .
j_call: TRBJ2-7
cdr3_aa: CATADTNYEQYF

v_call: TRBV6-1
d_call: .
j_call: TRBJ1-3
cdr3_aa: CASSEPFRDTIYF

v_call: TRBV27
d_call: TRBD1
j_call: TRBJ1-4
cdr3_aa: CASSYTGDGEKLFF

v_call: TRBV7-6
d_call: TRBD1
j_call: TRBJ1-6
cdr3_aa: CASSQGVDSPLHF

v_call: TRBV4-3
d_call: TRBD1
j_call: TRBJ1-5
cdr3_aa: CASSPTGTHQPQHF

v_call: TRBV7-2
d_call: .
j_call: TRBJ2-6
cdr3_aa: CASSRRSPGANVLTF

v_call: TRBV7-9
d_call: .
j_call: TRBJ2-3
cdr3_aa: CASSLSLRGGAGQTDTQYF

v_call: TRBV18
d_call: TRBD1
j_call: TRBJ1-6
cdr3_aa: CASSPKGQTVNSPLHF

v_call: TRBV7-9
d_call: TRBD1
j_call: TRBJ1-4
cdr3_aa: CASSEPAGGGYSNEKLFF

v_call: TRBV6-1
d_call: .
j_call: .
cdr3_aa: CASSEQGLKVYEQYF

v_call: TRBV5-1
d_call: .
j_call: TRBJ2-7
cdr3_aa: CASSLGQSYEQYF